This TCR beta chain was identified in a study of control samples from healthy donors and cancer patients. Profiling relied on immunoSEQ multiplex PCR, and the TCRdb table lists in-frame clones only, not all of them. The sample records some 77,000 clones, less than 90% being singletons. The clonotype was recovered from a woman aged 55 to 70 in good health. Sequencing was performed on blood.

CDR3 DNA: TGCGCCAGCAGCCGTGGTTCGGGACTCCAAGAGACCCAGTACTTC. Residues: CASSRGSGLQETQYF. The J gene is TRBJ2-5, the V gene TRBV4-1, with D perhaps TRBD2 (6 bases). This CDR3 has 15 residues. Germline CDR1 reads MGHRA; CDR2 reads YSYEKL. V was pared by 4 bases and J by 1 base, with 13 bases between.